Each of the 10 T cell receptor beta chains below was sequenced from the same sample in a study of T cell clonality in common variable immunodeficiency. Findings and limits, study-wide: In common variable immunodeficiency, TCR beta chains reportedly carried fewer deletions and N-nucleotide insertions.

Their recognized antigens are unknown. Profiled with immunoSEQ multiplex PCR; TCRdb holds only in-frame clones, not every one. The sample holds some 28,000 clones, and no clone turns up only once. Source material: peripheral blood mononuclear cells. Receptors originate from a human donor with common variable immunodeficiency.

On this clone: With the read ending 3 residues before the CDR3 end, the germline J gene is used to fill in that end. V is TRBV6-4 and J is TRBJ2-6; 11 bases fit TRBD1. The CDR3 extends over 18 amino acids. Looked up from germline, CDR1 is MRHNA and CDR2 is SNTAGT. The V segment lost 2 bases and the J segment 4 bases; nucleotides outside the gene matches: 7. The DNA read from the CDR3 is TGTGCCAGCAGTGACACCGGGACAGGGGGTGCAGGGGCCAACGTC. Translation: CASSDTGTGGAGANV. The full CDR3 sequence reads CASSDTGTGGAGANVLTF.

In this sample, this clone turned up many times. The read is 3 residues too short to cover the CDR3 end, so that end is filled in from the germline J gene. This sequence joins TRBV13 and TRBJ2-3; D is ambiguous. The CDR3 spans 12 residues. Germline loops: CDR1 PRHDT, CDR2 FYEKMQ (reference sequence). Trimming stripped 5 bases from V and 8 bases from J, with 11 bases between. The part of the CDR3 DNA that was read is TGTGCCAGCAGCCCATTATCCGGTACG. Translation: CASSPLSGT. The whole CDR3 protein reads CASSPLSGTQYF. The full variable domain, its missing parts supplied by reference TRBV13 and TRBJ2-3, is AAGVIQSPRHLIKEKRETATLKCYPIPRHDTVYWYQQGPGQDPQFLISFYEKMQSDKGSIPDRFSAQQFSDYHSELNMSSLELGDSALYFCASSPLSGTQYFGPGTRLTVL.

This clone is judged medium-sized (0.01 to 0.1%). The read is 3 residues too short to cover the CDR3 end, so that end is filled in from the germline J gene. V gene TRBV27 combines with J gene TRBJ1-1; TRBD1 is a possible D gene (5 bases). With 4 bases removed from V and 1 base from J, the gap between germline ends came to 10 bases. Germline assignment: CDR1 MNHEY and CDR2 SMNVEV (reference sequence). The CDR3 contains 14 residues. The DNA read from the CDR3 is TGTGCCAGCAGTTCCCCCGGGGGGAACACTGAA. Amino acids: CASSSPGGNTE. The whole CDR3 reads CASSSPGGNTEAFF.

Comment on this clone: Coverage ceases 3 residues before the CDR3 finishes, and the germline J gene fills in the end. J is TRBJ2-1 and V is TRBV6-1; TRBD2 matches 11 bases. This CDR3 contains 15 residues. In germline, CDR1 is MNHNS, CDR2 SASEGT. The trim removed 4 bases at V and 3 bases at J, leaving 2 bases unmatched. The CDR3 sequence is CASSGLAGLYNEQFF. CDR3 bases read: TGTGCCAGCAGTGGACTAGCGGGGCTCTACAATGAG.

Note on this clone: The read ends 3 residues before the CDR3 terminus; that terminus is restored from the germline J gene. J is TRBJ1-1 and V is TRBV18; tentative D call: TRBD1 (5 bases). This CDR3 comprises 14 residues. Germline-derived CDR1 and CDR2 are KGHSH and LQKENI. Trimming cost V 4 bases and J 6 bases, with 15 bases left between them. CDR3 region: CASSLDTSSAEAFF. The part of the CDR3 DNA that was read is TGTGCCAGCTCACTGGACACAAGCAGCGCTGAA.

This clone was counted many times. The DNA ends 3 residues before the CDR3 does, and the rest of the CDR3 is filled in from the germline J gene. This chain links TRBV7-8 with TRBJ1-1; D is perhaps TRBD1 (5 bases). V lost 4 bases, J lost 4 bases, and 13 bases lay in between. The CDR3 extends over 14 amino acids. Germline-derived CDR1 and CDR2 are SGHVS and FQNEAQ. CDR3 DNA, as far as it was read: TGTGCCAGCAGCTACTCCCCGGGGGTCACTGAA. It translates to CASSYSPGVTE. The full CDR3 protein reads CASSYSPGVTEAFF.

Concerning this clone itself: The read stops 3 residues short of the end of the CDR3; the missing end is completed from the germline J gene. This chain links TRBV7-9 with TRBJ1-5, with 8 bases matching TRBD1. From germline, CDR1 is SEHNR and CDR2 FQNEAQ (reference sequence). Trimming at V came to 1 base and at J to 7 bases, leaving 6 bases not matched to a gene. The CDR3 has 15 residues. CDR3 residues: CASSLGGQGAQPQHF. CDR3 DNA (partial): TGTGCCAGCAGCTTAGGAGGGCAGGGGGCACAGCCC.

The DNA read from the CDR3 is TGCAGTGCTAGAGTCGGCGGGGGGGCGGGTGAG. Translating it yields CSARVGGGAGE. The whole CDR3 region reads CSARVGGGAGEQFF. The V gene is TRBV20-1, the J gene TRBJ2-1; 9 nucleotides match TRBD2. The CDR3 goes on 3 residues after the read ends, and that part is filled in from the germline J gene. J lost 9 bases, V lost 1 base, and 7 bases had no gene match. CDR1 and CDR2 (germline): DFQATT, SNEGSKA (reference sequence). The CDR3 sequence is 14 residues long.

As concerns this clone: With the read ending 3 residues before the CDR3 end, the germline J gene is used to fill in that end. This rearrangement joins TRBV7-8 to TRBJ1-6; D is possibly TRBD1 (5 bases). Germline V gives CDR1 SGHVS, CDR2 FQNEAQ. This CDR3 region has 14 residues. The V end was cut by 3 bases, the J end by 10 bases, with 13 bases between. The sequenced CDR3 bases are TGTGCCAGCAGCTTGTCCGGCGGGGGATCACCC. It codes for CASSLSGGGSP. The full CDR3 reads CASSLSGGGSPLHF.

The sample holds many counts of this clone. Sequencing ends 3 residues short of the CDR3 end; the germline J gene provides the rest. The chain combines TRBV20-1 with TRBJ1-2, with D possibly matching TRBD1 (5 bases). The CDR3 is made up of 13 amino acids. The ends were cut back, 2 bases at V and 6 bases at J, with 13 bases in the middle. CDR1 and CDR2 from the germline V gene are DFQATT and SNEGSKA (reference sequence). The sequenced part of the CDR3 DNA is TGCAGTGCTAGATCCCCCTGGGGGGATGGC. It codes for CSARSPWGDG. In full, the CDR3 reads CSARSPWGDGYTF.